This T cell receptor (beta chain) was captured in a study of early T cells in non-severe SARS-CoV-2 infection. This clonotype was counted ten times or more. The CDR3 runs to 12 residues. The germline V and J ends were trimmed by 8 bases and 4 bases, with 10 bases remaining between them. Looked up from germline, CDR1 is LNHDA and CDR2 is SQIVND (reference sequence). Individual cDNA molecules were tagged with unique molecular identifiers. TCRdb re-called the 5' RACE reads with MiXCR, one entry per CDR3 protein. The profile covers 100,000 to 120,000 distinct CDR3 sequences, with over 10% appearing a single time and approximately 3.1% taken by the ten largest.

The TCR sequence derives from an adult who was a healthcare worker with PCR-confirmed SARS-CoV-2 infection or an uninfected control (not recorded which). The sequencing input was whole blood. The chain has TRBV19 and TRBJ2-3; perhaps D is TRBD1 or TRBD2 (5 bases each). The CDR3 region is CASRGTPDTQYF. The CDR3, as DNA: TGTGCCAGTCGTGGGACCCCAGATACGCAGTATTTT.